This T cell receptor (beta chain) was found in a study of OX40 agonist ivuxolimab in advanced cancers. For the study at large: Ivuxolimab, an agonist antibody against OX40 (CD134), was given to patients. In three patients, partial responses were observed, one with hepatocellular carcinoma and two with cutaneous melanoma. The study, taken as a whole, reports: On average, CD8+ T cells showed a greater number of expanded clones than CD4+.

Comments on this clone: The target antigen is unknown.

Using immunoSEQ multiplex PCR, the repertoire was profiled, and TCRdb retains in-frame clones only, with some absent. Of 30,000 to 45,000 clones listed, roughly 90% are singletons. Germline trimming cut 3 bases from V and 6 bases from J; bases unmatched to any gene: 0. Germline V gene sequence: CDR1 KGHSH, CDR2 LQKENI. This CDR3 comprises 15 residues. The chain is built from TRBV18 and TRBJ2-2; 14 bases align to TRBD2. Source: CD4+ or CD8+ T cells sorted from blood, taken in a trial of the OX40 agonist ivuxolimab. The clonotype was recovered from an adult with an advanced solid tumor such as melanoma, head and neck, liver or kidney cancer. The CDR3 spells CASSPTSGRAGELFF. The CDR3, as DNA: TGTGCCAGCTCACCGACTAGCGGGAGGGCCGGGGAGCTGTTTTTT.